These 7 T cell receptor beta chains were all obtained from the same sample, sequenced in a study of T cell responses to AZD1222 COVID-19 vaccine (dated by TCRdb to about 2021). Libraries were made using the immunoSEQ multiplex PCR assay. This is the immuneACCESS table as TCRdb keeps it, with only in-frame sequences that have V and J called. A part of the clones is gone; compared with another copy, unresolved V genes explain less than half, and the rest is unexplained. This sample lists some 150,000 clones; more than 70% were detected once. The ten largest clones add up to around 16% of the sample. Per the publication, the time point label means: baseline before first vaccination. The material sequenced was peripheral blood, taken on day 0 of AZD1222 vaccination. The receptors stem from an adult in good health.

This rearrangement joins TRBV5-1 to TRBJ1-1; D perhaps matches TRBD1 (6 bases). Germline-derived CDR1 and CDR2 are SGHRS and YFSETQ. The CDR3 length is 15 residues. V gave up 0 bases and J gave up 1 base, with 10 bases separating them. The CDR3 region is CASSLDEGQNTEAFF. The DNA for the CDR3 is TGCGCCAGCAGCTTGGACGAGGGACAGAACACTGAAGCTTTCTTT.

This chain connects TRBV7-2 to TRBJ1-3; 9 bases are shared with TRBD1. The CDR3 sequence is 15 residues long. The V and J ends lost 4 bases and 4 bases, in that order; junction bases with no gene match: 5. Germline CDR1 SGHTA, CDR2 FQGNSA. Here the CDR3 DNA reads TGTGCCAGCAGCTCCCGGACAGGGGTGGGAAACACCATATATTTT. Its translation is CASSSRTGVGNTIYF.

This rearrangement joins TRBV7-2 to TRBJ2-4; TRBD1 aligns across 10 bases. J was trimmed by 6 bases and V by 4 bases; bases with no gene match: 3. From germline, CDR1 is SGHTA and CDR2 FQGNSA. The CDR3 consists of 14 residues. CDR3 loop: CASSSRTGGNIQYF. CDR3 in DNA: TGTGCCAGCAGCTCCAGGACAGGGGGAAACATTCAGTACTTC.

The chain couples TRBV5-1 to TRBJ2-5; 7 bases match TRBD2. Germline values: CDR1 SGHRS, CDR2 YFSETQ. This CDR3 comprises 15 residues. The V segment lost 3 bases and the J segment 4 bases; nucleotides outside the gene matches: 9. The CDR3 loop reads CASSYVVASGETQYF. DNA for the CDR3: TGCGCCAGCAGCTACGTAGTAGCTAGCGGAGAGACCCAGTACTTC.

The genes are TRBV4-3 and TRBJ1-5; no clear D. CDR3 length: 14 residues. V lost 1 base and J lost 5, with 9 bases in between. In germline, CDR1 is LGHNA, CDR2 YSLEER. The CDR3 coding sequence is TGCGCCAGCAGCCAAGCTGTCGGCTATCAGCCCCAGCATTTT. Translated: CASSQAVGYQPQHF.

The chain uses TRBV28 and TRBJ2-7, with TRBD2 identical over 11 bases. After removal of 8 bases from V and 2 bases from J, the junction contained 8 bases not matched to a gene. Germline V gene sequence: CDR1 MDHEN, CDR2 SYDVKM. The CDR3 length is 15 residues. Here the CDR3 DNA reads TGTGCCAGCGGGCTTAGCGGGGGGGGAACCTACGAGCAGTACTTC. Translating it yields CASGLSGGGTYEQYF.

V gene TRBV6-5 combines with J gene TRBJ1-1, with a possible D match to TRBD1 (5 bases). The CDR3 is 16 residues long. V dropped 2 bases and J dropped 0 bases, with 13 bases sitting between them. The germline V gene encodes CDR1 MNHEY and CDR2 SVGAGI. The CDR3 nucleotides are TGTGCCAGCAGTTACCGGGGGTCAGTTATGAACACTGAAGCTTTCTTT. Translation: CASSYRGSVMNTEAFF.